The sequence of this T cell receptor (beta chain) was determined in a study of metastatic and nonmetastatic thyroid tumors. This clone was seen a few times. Per the authors' pipeline: To classify distant metastasis in papillary thyroid cancer, a model was built from CDR3 differences across clinicopathological groups. TCRdb redid the clone calls on the PCR reads using MiXCR. TCRdb, not the authors, supplied the V and J calls. Here the sample spans tens of thousands of clones, approximately 16% being singletons. Thyroid surgery was performed in patients who had received no treatment beforehand. Trimming stripped 9 bases from V and 3 bases from J, with 15 bases between. This CDR3 is 13 amino acids long. Germline CDR1 LNHDA, CDR2 SQIVND (reference sequence).

The sequence derives from a male donor with papillary thyroid cancer or a benign thyroid nodule (not recorded which). Some clones in this sample may be carry-over from other donors' samples. The specimen sequenced was blood. The chain employs TRBV19 and TRBJ2-7; no firm D call. The CDR3 region is CASSQGPNYEQYF. CDR3 nucleotide sequence: TGTGCCAGCAGCCAAGGACCGAACTACGAGCAGTACTTC.